This record concerns one TCR beta chain sequence. The data originate from a study of blood T cell repertoires in COVID-19. As for the study in general: Donors in the United States, Italy and Spain gave samples during acute or convalescent COVID-19. T cells, B-cell-depleted T cells, or PBMCs provided the cDNA or gDNA that served as material.

Original methodology: Nucleated cell number was recorded as an estimate derived from reference gene primer amplification. Clones were read by immunoSEQ multiplex PCR, and TCRdb kept only the in-frame ones, dropping some. The V and J calls and clone size are taken from that table; D and trimming were inferred from the DNA. This sample has about 240,000 clones, with around four fifths found just once. The V and J ends lost 3 bases and 3 bases, in that order; junction bases with no gene match: 5. The germline CDR1 and CDR2 sequences are MNHNS and SASEGT. The length of the CDR3 is 15 residues. The sample consisted of peripheral blood. This receptor was taken from a woman aged 60-70 years with active or convalescent COVID-19. The rearrangement links TRBV6-1 to TRBJ2-7; TRBD2 aligns across 10 bases. CDR3 nucleotide sequence: TGTGCCAGCAGTGAGCCACTAGCGGGATACTACGAGCAGTACTTC. Translation gives CASSEPLAGYYEQYF.